Sequencing of this T cell receptor beta chain was carried out in a study of blood T cells in healthy people across ages. CDR1 SQVTM and CDR2 ANQGSEA come from the germline V gene. The ends were cut back, 6 bases at V and 4 bases at J, with 13 bases in the middle. The CDR3 length is 13 residues. This clonotype was detected a few times. Its specificity is unknown. The study, taken as a whole, reports: A greater number of naive CD4+ cells and higher diversity distinguished long-lived donors from aged donors. Researchers report that TCR beta diversity correlated strongly with naive T cell percentage. PBMCs left unsorted prevented a conclusive naive versus antigen-experienced comparison.

It was with a sample-barcoded 5' primer and a J-beta primer mix that a second PCR of about 6 to 12 cycles was run. Every sample produced at least 2.5 million CDR3-containing paired-end reads. One entry per CDR3 protein results from TCRdb running MiXCR on the 5' RACE reads. The table shows 1.2 million to 1.5 million distinct CDR3 sequences, with 45% to 70% occurring only once. The V gene is TRBV29-1, the J gene TRBJ1-5; no reliable D call. This receptor was obtained from a man younger than 30 in good health. The sample was blood. CDR3 loop: CSVGLTENQPQHF. The CDR3 DNA follows: TGCAGCGTCGGGTTGACTGAGAATCAGCCCCAGCATTTT.